This TCR beta chain appears in the sequencing data of a study of technical replicates of blood from a few donors. This table comes from immunoSEQ multiplex PCR, and its TCRdb copy is limited to in-frame clones, with some not included. The sample records about 62,000 clones, roughly 89% being singletons. The receptor was isolated from a human donor in good health. Some clones in this sample may be carry-over from other donors' samples. Specimen: PBMCs.

CDR3 sequence reads: CASSQAGQSSYNEQFF. CDR3 sequence (DNA): TGCGCCAGCAGCCAAGCCGGACAGAGCTCCTACAATGAGCAGTTCTTC. The chain is built from TRBV4-1 and TRBJ2-1; TRBD1 might be the D (6 bases). Germline-derived CDR1 and CDR2 are MGHRA and YSYEKL. V lost 1 base to trimming and J lost 0 bases, with 10 bases between them. CDR3 length: 16 amino acids.